The 4 T cell receptor beta chains below come from one sample, sequenced in a study of OX40 agonist ivuxolimab in advanced cancers. Libraries were constructed by the immunoSEQ multiplex PCR assay. This is the immuneACCESS table as TCRdb keeps it, with only in-frame sequences that have V and J called. A part of the clones is gone; compared with another copy, unresolved V genes explain less than half, and the rest is unexplained. The sample table contains more than 65,000 clones; only one count was recorded for roughly four fifths of them. Of the sample, roughly 25% is held by the ten largest clones. Here the sequenced sample was CD4+ or CD8+ T cells sorted from blood, taken in a trial of the OX40 agonist ivuxolimab. The receptors come from an adult with an advanced solid tumor such as melanoma, head and neck, liver or kidney cancer.

The gene calls are TRBV12-5 and TRBJ2-3; 7 bases map to TRBD1. The CDR3 length is 14 residues. With V trimmed by 6 bases and J by 4 bases, 7 bases remained unmatched. From germline, CDR1 is LGHNT and CDR2 FRNRAP. The CDR3 reads CASGLDRPSDTQYF. CDR3 nucleotides: TGTGCTAGTGGCCTGGACAGGCCATCAGATACGCAGTATTTT.

The chain employs TRBV30 and TRBJ1-1, with 9 positions matching TRBD1. The CDR3 extends over 18 amino acids. The germline V gene encodes CDR1 GTSNPN and CDR2 SVGIG (reference sequence). Unmatched junction bases numbered 12, after V lost 1 base and J lost 0 bases. The CDR3 DNA reads TGTGCCTGGAGTGGGAACTTGGACAGGGGAAACTTGAACACTGAAGCTTTCTTT. This gives the protein CAWSGNLDRGNLNTEAFF.

This rearrangement joins TRBV30 to TRBJ2-7; 8 bases are a match to TRBD1. The CDR3 is 13 residues long. V lost 7 bases to trimming and J lost 3 bases; unmatched junction nucleotides: 8. Germline-derived CDR1 and CDR2 are GTSNPN and SVGIG (reference sequence). CDR3 sequence: CAFMGQDSYEQYF. DNA of the CDR3: TGTGCCTTCATGGGACAGGACAGCTACGAGCAGTACTTC.

CDR3 in amino acids: CASSQSGGRVETQYF. The CDR3 coding sequence is TGCGCCAGCAGCCAAAGCGGGGGGCGTGTGGAGACCCAGTACTTC. V and J are TRBV4-3 and TRBJ2-5, with 9 bases aligning to TRBD2. Germline loops: CDR1 LGHNA, CDR2 YSLEER. V lost 2 bases to trimming and J lost 5 bases; unmatched junction nucleotides: 6. The CDR3 is 15 residues long.